Below, 24 T cell receptor beta chains from the same sample are listed, as sequenced in a study of T cell repertoires in cytomegalovirus infection. The antigens for these receptors are not known. TCRdb analysed the reads with MiXCR anew, one entry per CDR3 protein. The table lists hundreds of thousands of distinct CDR3 sequences, roughly 36% of them singletons, with roughly 20% in the top ten. The material was cultured PBMCs, obtained from culture after CMV antigen stimulation. These receptors were obtained from a human donor in good health (CMV status not recorded). Some clones in this sample may be carry-over from other donors' samples.

The chain joins TRBV6-5 to TRBJ2-3; D is ambiguous. The CDR3 extends over 11 amino acids. The V end lost 7 bases, the J end lost 6 bases, and 8 bases lay between the germline ends. The germline CDR1 and CDR2 sequences are MNHEY and SVGAGI. The CDR3 DNA is TGTGCCAGCATATCGGATGATACGCAGTATTTT. This translates into CASISDDTQYF.

The chain recombines TRBV7-9 with TRBJ2-6; TRBD1 might be the D (5 bases). V lost 5 bases to trimming and J lost 3 bases, with 11 bases between them. This CDR3 is built from 15 residues. Germline lookup yields CDR1 SEHNR and CDR2 FQNEAQ (reference sequence). DNA for the CDR3: TGTGCCAGCAGCCTAACAGGCCGTGGGGCCAACGTCCTGACTTTC. Amino acid sequence: CASSLTGRGANVLTF.

This chain connects TRBV7-6 to TRBJ2-1; D remains unclear. Per germline, CDR1 SGHVS and CDR2 FNYEAQ. V was pared by 1 base and J by 7 bases, with 14 bases between. The CDR3 has 15 amino acids. Here the CDR3 DNA reads TGTGCCAGCAGCTTAGGACGACACCCGGCAAATGAGCAGTTCTTC. It yields the protein CASSLGRHPANEQFF. The full variable domain, completed using reference TRBV7-6 and TRBJ2-1, is GAGVSQSPRYKVTKRGQDVALRCDPISGHVSLYWYRQALGQGPEFLTYFNYEAQQDKSGLPNDRFSAERPEGSISTLTIQRTEQRDSAMYRCASSLGRHPANEQFFGPGTRLTVL.

The table lists this clonotype with a few counts. This chain connects TRBV20-1 to TRBJ2-7, with D possibly being TRBD1 (7 bases). Between the trimmed V and J ends, which lost 4 bases and 0 bases, there was a span of 16 bases. CDR1 is DFQATT and CDR2 is SNEGSKA in the germline V gene (reference sequence). The CDR3 is 15 residues long. The CDR3 protein is CSANRAGGSSYEQYF. The CDR3 nucleotides read TGCAGTGCTAATAGAGCAGGGGGGAGCTCCTACGAGCAGTACTTC.

This chain uses TRBV6-2 or TRBV6-3 with TRBJ1-1, with D hard to call. Trimming removed 0 bases at V and 11 bases at J, with 16 bases between. Germline CDR1 is MNHEY and CDR2 is SVGEGT. This CDR3 has 14 amino acids. CDR3 coding DNA: TGTGCCAGCAGTTACTCGAGTCCTCTTATCCCGGCTTTCTTT. It codes for CASSYSSPLIPAFF.

The rearrangement links TRBV7-2 to TRBJ2-1; 7 nucleotides line up with TRBD2. Germline CDR1 SGHTA, CDR2 FQGNSA. There are 18 residues in the CDR3. V gave up 6 bases and J gave up 7 bases; unmatched junction bases: 21. The chain's CDR3 is CASSSGRRGLRSGNEQFF. The CDR3 DNA sequence: TGTGCCAGCAGTTCCGGCAGACGGGGACTACGATCTGGGAATGAGCAGTTCTTC.

The sample holds a few counts of this clonotype. The CDR3 DNA is TGTGCCAGCAGCTTAGCTGGCGGGTGGTACACAGATACGCAGTATTTT. As protein: CASSLAGGWYTDTQYF. The chain couples TRBV7-2 to TRBJ2-3; the D gene is possibly TRBD2 (5 bases). V was trimmed by 0 bases and J by 2 bases, leaving 12 bases between them. The CDR3 totals 16 residues. The germline CDR1 and CDR2 sequences are SGHTA and FQGNSA.

This chain links TRBV4-1 with TRBJ2-5, with D possibly called TRBD1 or TRBD2 (5 bases each). Trimming shortened V by 4 bases and J by 3 bases, and 18 bases separated the two germline ends. Per the germline V gene, CDR1 is MGHRA and CDR2 is YSYEKL. CDR3 length: 16 residues. The CDR3 sequence is CASSLRGEPGEETQYF. The CDR3 coding sequence is TGCGCCAGCAGCCTTAGAGGGGAGCCGGGTGAAGAGACCCAGTACTTC.

This clonotype showed up many times. The chain links TRBV7-2 to TRBJ2-3, with D maybe TRBD2 (6 bases). The CDR3 runs 14 residues. Per germline, CDR1 SGHTA and CDR2 FQGNSA. The V end lost 3 bases, the J end lost 9 bases, and 16 bases lay between the germline ends. The CDR3 sequence: CASSFTPSSETQYF. DNA for the CDR3: TGTGCCAGCAGCTTCACCCCATCTAGCGAAACGCAGTATTTT.

This clonotype came up a few times. This sequence joins TRBV6-2 or TRBV6-3 and TRBJ1-1, with D possibly being TRBD1 (6 bases). The CDR3 has 14 residues. The V end lost 8 bases, the J end lost 4 bases, and 17 bases lay between the germline ends. In germline, CDR1 is MNHEY, CDR2 SVGEGT. The CDR3 DNA reads TGTGCCAGCGGAATTCAGGGAGGGGGCACTGAAGCTTTCTTT. Protein: CASGIQGGGTEAFF.

The rearrangement uses TRBV6-6 and TRBJ1-1; D perhaps matches TRBD1 (6 bases). The CDR3 extends over 12 amino acids. The germline CDR1 and CDR2 sequences are MNHNY and SVGAGI (reference sequence). V was shortened by 11 bases and J by 3 bases, with 13 bases between the two germline ends. The CDR3 reads CAASAGDTEAFF. CDR3 DNA: TGTGCCGCTTCCGCAGGGGACACTGAAGCTTTCTTT.

Ten or more counts support this clonotype. The rearrangement uses TRBV7-2 and TRBJ1-5; D call uncertain. This CDR3 is built from 13 residues. Trimming took 1 base from V and 6 from J, leaving 7 bases between them. Per the germline V gene, CDR1 is SGHTA and CDR2 is FQGNSA. CDR3 sequence (DNA): TGTGCCAGCAGCTTAGTCGGTTCTCAGCCCCAGCATTTT. Encoded protein: CASSLVGSQPQHF.

The table lists this clonotype with a few counts. The chain combines TRBV4-3 with TRBJ1-1; possibly TRBD1 for D (5 bases). The V gene lost 0 bases and the J gene lost 1 base, with 9 bases spanning the gap. Germline CDR1 reads LGHNA; CDR2 reads YSLEER. The CDR3 has 15 residues. The CDR3 spells CASSQDPRANTEAFF. CDR3 nucleotide sequence: TGCGCCAGCAGCCAAGATCCCAGGGCGAACACTGAAGCTTTCTTT.

This chain connects TRBV6-1 to TRBJ2-2; TRBD2 agrees at 12 bases. V gave up 5 bases and J gave up 4 bases; unmatched junction bases: 8. In germline, CDR1 is MNHNS, CDR2 SASEGT. This CDR3 has 17 amino acids. CDR3 DNA: TGTGCCAGCAGTTGGGAGACTAGCGGGGGAACCACCGGGGAGCTGTTTTTT. Protein product: CASSWETSGGTTGELFF.

The chain carries TRBV7-2 and TRBJ2-4; a weak D match, TRBD1 (5 bases). This CDR3 has 15 residues. The V end was cut by 2 bases, the J end by 3 bases, with 11 bases between. CDR1 is SGHTA, CDR2 FQGNSA, per germline. The CDR3 sequence: CASSLLAGHKNIQYF. In nucleotides, the CDR3 is TGTGCCAGCAGCTTACTTGCAGGGCACAAAAACATTCAGTACTTC.

This clonotype was detected many times. This sequence joins TRBV7-2 and TRBJ1-2; no definite D call. Germline CDR1 and CDR2: SGHTA and FQGNSA. CDR3 length equals 13 residues. Trimming took 1 base from V and 2 from J, leaving 5 bases between them. Here the CDR3 DNA reads TGTGCCAGCAGCTTAGTCATGAACTATGGCTACACCTTC. This codes for CASSLVMNYGYTF.

This clonotype was seen more than once but under ten times. The rearrangement links TRBV4-1 to TRBJ2-2; 9 positions match TRBD2. This CDR3 comprises 18 residues. J lost 3 bases, V lost 4 bases, and 12 bases had no gene match. The germline CDR1 and CDR2 sequences are MGHRA and YSYEKL. The CDR3 sequence is CASSPVPGLAVDTGELFF. The DNA of the CDR3 is TGCGCCAGCAGCCCCGTCCCGGGACTAGCAGTTGACACCGGGGAGCTGTTTTTT.

This clonotype was recorded a few times. The chain carries TRBV7-2 and TRBJ2-2; 11 bases agree with TRBD2. Germline V lookup: CDR1 SGHTA, CDR2 FQGNSA. The CDR3 is 17 amino acids. With 6 bases clipped from V and 8 bases from J, the junction kept 14 bases outside the gene matches. The CDR3 region has the DNA TGTGCCAGCAGAACGGGGACTAGCGGCCTGCGGAGAGGGGAGCTGTTTTTT. Translation: CASRTGTSGLRRGELFF.

This clonotype was observed a handful of times. The chain joins TRBV7-2 to TRBJ2-4; TRBD1 matches 8 bases. The germline V gene encodes CDR1 SGHTA and CDR2 FQGNSA. Germline trimming cut 4 bases from V and 1 base from J; bases unmatched to any gene: 24. The CDR3 totals 22 residues. The CDR3 nucleotides are TGTGCCAGCAGCTCCGAGACTGGTTTAGGACAGGGAAAAGGGGTGGCCAAAAACATTCAGTACTTC. It yields the protein CASSSETGLGQGKGVAKNIQYF.

Turning to this clonotype: The conserved closing phenylalanine or tryptophan is absent in this CDR3, likely reflecting a read error. This rearrangement joins TRBV7-2 to TRBJ2-7; TRBD1 agrees at 9 bases. Looked up from germline, CDR1 is SGHTA and CDR2 is FQGNSA. V trimming: 2 bases; J trimming: 9 bases; junction bases outside the gene matches: 2. The CDR3 contains 12 residues. CDR3 nucleotides: TGTGCCAGCAGCTTATCACAGGGGGCGCAGTACTCC. Translating it yields CASSLSQGAQYS.

J is TRBJ2-1 and V is TRBV20-1; 7 bases fit TRBD1. The CDR3 extends over 15 amino acids. Germline CDR1 reads DFQATT; CDR2 reads SNEGSKA (reference sequence). J was trimmed by 5 bases and V by 2 bases; bases with no gene match: 9. The CDR3 bases are TGCAGTGCTAGACCTAGGGTGAGGGGGCACAATGAGCAGTTCTTC. Translation: CSARPRVRGHNEQFF.

There are many counts of this clonotype. The chain joins TRBV7-8 to TRBJ1-1; no reliable D call. This CDR3 is built from 14 residues. Germline CDR1 SGHVS, CDR2 FQNEAQ. The V and J ends lost 3 bases and 4 bases respectively, with 12 bases between them. CDR3 protein: CASSFSGSRTEAFF. The CDR3 nucleotides are TGTGCCAGCAGCTTCTCGGGGTCCCGCACTGAAGCTTTCTTT.

This clonotype has at least ten counts. The V call is TRBV7-2, the J call TRBJ1-6; D uncertain. This CDR3 spans 15 amino acids. In germline, CDR1 is SGHTA, CDR2 FQGNSA. Trimming left V 2 bases short and J 2 bases short, with 7 bases between. The CDR3 spells CASSLRQTYNSPLHF. The CDR3 DNA follows: TGTGCCAGCAGCTTAAGACAAACCTATAATTCACCCCTCCACTTT.

The chain couples TRBV4-3 to TRBJ1-2; 7 bases are a match to TRBD1. Germline CDR1 and CDR2: LGHNA and YSLEER. The CDR3 extends over 17 amino acids. V shed 1 base and J 4 bases; nucleotides not matched to a gene: 12. The CDR3 coding sequence is TGCGCCAGCAGCCAAGGGGCGACAGGGCCCTTCGCCTATGGCTACACCTTC. This codes for CASSQGATGPFAYGYTF.